These 20 T cell receptor beta chains were sequenced from one sample in a study of blood T cell repertoires in COVID-19. Using immunoSEQ multiplex PCR, the repertoire was profiled, and TCRdb retains in-frame clones only, with some absent. The data contain under 400,000 clones, 70% to 90% of them singletons. The sample comprised PBMCs or T cells enriched from blood (not recorded which). These TCRs come from a man in his forties in a cohort exposed to, infected with or recovered from COVID-19 (not recorded which).

V usage is TRBV18 and J usage is TRBJ2-3; 15 bases map to TRBD2. Germline V gene lookup returns CDR1 KGHSH and CDR2 LQKENI. This CDR3 has 16 residues. V dropped 3 bases and J dropped 5; count of bases not matched to a gene: 3. In nucleotides, the CDR3 is TGTGCCAGCTCACCCATGGGACTAGCGGGAGGAGATACGCAGTATTTT. It codes for CASSPMGLAGGDTQYF. Full variable domain (missing parts from reference TRBV18 and TRBJ2-3): NAGVMQNPRHLVRRRGQEARLRCSPMKGHSHVYWYRQLPEEGLKFMVYLQKENIIDESGMPKERFSAEFPKEGPSILRIQQVVRGDSAAYFCASSPMGLAGGDTQYFGPGTRLTVL.

CDR3 nucleotide sequence: TGTGCCAGCAGCTTGAGGGGGCGCAATCAGCCCCAGCATTTT. Its protein is CASSLRGRNQPQHF. The gene calls are TRBV5-6 and TRBJ1-5; 7 bases are a match to TRBD1. Germline CDR1 reads SGHDT; CDR2 reads YYEEEE. The CDR3 sequence is 14 residues long. V trimming: 1 base; J trimming: 2 bases; junction bases outside the gene matches: 0.

The genes are TRBV7-9 and TRBJ2-5; 8 bases agree with TRBD2. The CDR3 is 16 amino acids. Trimming cost V 1 base and J 4 bases; bases outside gene matches: 8. The V gene's germline CDR1 is SEHNR and CDR2 FQNEAQ (reference sequence). The CDR3 coding sequence is TGTGCCAGCAGCTTAGGGTCCGCGGGAGGAGGAGAGACCCAGTACTTC. It is translated as CASSLGSAGGGETQYF.

The J gene is TRBJ2-7, the V gene TRBV27, with D unresolved. Germline V gene data show CDR1 as MNHEY and CDR2 as SMNVEV (reference sequence). CDR3 length equals 11 residues. V lost 4 bases, J lost 7 bases, and 8 bases lay in between. Here the CDR3 reads CASSSSEEQYF. CDR3 in DNA: TGTGCCAGCAGTTCATCCGAGGAGCAGTACTTC.

The chain combines TRBV27 with TRBJ1-1; the D gene is possibly TRBD1 (5 bases). CDR3 size: 14 residues. CDR1 and CDR2 from the germline V gene are MNHEY and SMNVEV (reference sequence). The V end lost 4 bases, the J end lost 3 bases, and 12 bases lay between the germline ends. The CDR3: CASSSRRDDTEAFF. The CDR3, as DNA: TGTGCCAGCAGTTCCCGCAGGGATGACACTGAAGCTTTCTTT.

This chain connects TRBV11-2 to TRBJ2-1; TRBD1 matches at 9 bases. This CDR3 spans 16 amino acids. CDR1 is SGHAT and CDR2 is FQNNGV in the germline V gene. V lost 5 bases to trimming and J lost 5 bases; unmatched junction nucleotides: 10. CDR3 region: CASSPRDRAPHNEQFF. CDR3 coding DNA: TGTGCCAGCAGCCCCCGGGACAGGGCCCCCCACAATGAGCAGTTCTTC. The full variable domain, in which reference TRBV11-2 and TRBJ2-1 provide the parts outside the CDR3, is EAGVAQSPRYKIIEKRQSVAFWCNPISGHATLYWYQQILGQGPKLLIQFQNNGVVDDSQLPKDRFSAERLKGVDSTLKIQPAKLEDSAVYLCASSPRDRAPHNEQFFGPGTRLTVL.

The chain recombines TRBV7-8 with TRBJ1-1; D gene unclear. Germline CDR1 reads SGHVS; CDR2 reads FQNEAQ. The CDR3 totals 11 residues. Trimming took 8 bases from V and 2 from J, leaving 6 bases between them. The CDR3 region has the DNA TGTGCCAGCCAGGATAACACTGAAGCTTTCTTT. This gives the protein CASQDNTEAFF.

V is TRBV5-4 and J is TRBJ2-5, with D possibly TRBD2 on 6 matching bases. The CDR3 runs to 15 residues. The V and J ends lost 4 bases and 1 base respectively, with 14 bases between them. Germline CDR1 SGHNT, CDR2 YYREEE (reference sequence). The CDR3 loop is CASSPLLALQETQYF. The CDR3 region has the DNA TGTGCCAGCAGCCCACTCCTAGCGCTCCAAGAGACCCAGTACTTC.

This chain connects TRBV6-5 to TRBJ1-5; 7 bases fit TRBD1. This CDR3 region has 15 residues. Germline V gene lookup returns CDR1 MNHEY and CDR2 SVGAGI. V was pared by 2 bases and J by 2 bases, with 3 bases of the junction left unmatched. The CDR3 reads CASSYGGQRNQPQHF. CDR3 in DNA: TGTGCCAGCAGTTACGGGGGACAGCGCAATCAGCCCCAGCATTTT.

The rearrangement links TRBV7-8 to TRBJ2-1, with D possibly being TRBD1 (5 bases). Trimming pared 2 bases from V and 8 bases from J, leaving 7 bases between. Germline CDR1 and CDR2: SGHVS and FQNEAQ. CDR3 length equals 12 residues. The CDR3 sequence: CASSLTGYEQFF. The CDR3 region has the DNA TGTGCCAGCAGCTTAACAGGTTATGAGCAGTTCTTC.

This chain links TRBV7-9 with TRBJ1-2; D might be TRBD1 (6 bases). The CDR3 contains 14 residues. Germline CDR1 is SEHNR and CDR2 is FQNEAQ (reference sequence). V gave up 1 base and J gave up 3 bases, with 9 bases separating them. CDR3 nucleotides: TGTGCCAGCAGCTTAGAGGGGGGGTACTATGGCTACACCTTC. Protein sequence: CASSLEGGYYGYTF.

This chain connects TRBV2 to TRBJ2-5; the match to TRBD2 covers 10 bases. The J segment lost 8 bases and the V segment lost 10 bases, leaving 10 bases of the junction unmatched. The CDR3 contains 13 residues. Per germline, CDR1 SNHLY and CDR2 FYNNEI. The CDR3 region is CAIQAGGPITQYF. CDR3 DNA: TGTGCCATCCAAGCGGGAGGGCCAATTACCCAGTACTTC. The whole variable domain, remainder taken from reference TRBV2 and TRBJ2-5, is EPEVTQTPSHQVTQMGQEVILRCVPISNHLYFYWYRQILGQKVEFLVSFYNNEISEKSEIFDDQFSVERPDGSNFTLKIRSTKLEDSAMYFCAIQAGGPITQYFGPGTRLLVL.

The rearrangement joins TRBV11-2 to TRBJ2-1; TRBD1 matches 8 bases. This CDR3 spans 15 amino acids. Germline CDR1 is SGHAT and CDR2 is FQNNGV. With V trimmed by 4 bases and J by 2 bases, 4 bases remained unmatched. The CDR3 sequence: CASSSGQGTYNEQFF. The CDR3 DNA is TGTGCCAGCAGCTCCGGACAGGGAACCTACAATGAGCAGTTCTTC.

The chain joins TRBV3-1 (or the pseudogene TRBV3-2) to TRBJ1-5; the D is unclear. Per germline, CDR1 LGHDT and CDR2 YNNKEL (reference sequence). The V and J ends lost 1 base and 2 bases respectively, with 12 bases between them. This CDR3 spans 16 amino acids. CDR3 nucleotides: TGTGCCAGCAGCCAAGCAACGGGTAAGGGCAATCAGCCCCAGCATTTT. This translates into CASSQATGKGNQPQHF.

This clone came up many times. The chain is built from TRBV5-1 and TRBJ2-1, with 10 bases that match TRBD2. This CDR3 has 14 amino acids. Trimming at V came to 6 bases and at J to 6 bases, leaving 6 bases not matched to a gene. Germline V CDR1 and CDR2: SGHRS, YFSETQ. The CDR3 nucleotides are TGCGCCAGCACCATGACTAGCGGGTCCAATGAGCAGTTCTTC. It translates to CASTMTSGSNEQFF.

This clone was observed a single time. The rearrangement uses TRBV9 and TRBJ2-7; D uncertain. V lost 0 bases and J lost 4, with 11 bases in between. This CDR3 is 14 amino acids long. Germline-derived CDR1 and CDR2 are SGDLS and YYNGEE. CDR3 sequence reads: CASSVVASGYEQYF. The CDR3 nucleotides read TGTGCCAGCAGCGTAGTCGCTAGTGGGTACGAGCAGTACTTC.

The rearrangement links TRBV19 to TRBJ2-7, with D perhaps matching TRBD2 (6 bases). The CDR3 loop spans 15 amino acids. V was pared by 4 bases and J by 0 bases, with 13 bases between. CDR1 is LNHDA and CDR2 is SQIVND in the germline V gene (reference sequence). CDR3 in amino acids: CASSNWGESSYEQYF. In DNA, the CDR3 is TGTGCCAGTAGTAATTGGGGGGAGAGCTCCTACGAGCAGTACTTC.

Note on this clone: Other nucleotide sequences in the sample specify the same CDR3. The J gene is TRBJ1-3, the V gene TRBV6-5; the match to TRBD1 covers 7 bases. Germline V gene sequence: CDR1 MNHEY, CDR2 SVGAGI. This CDR3 has 14 residues. V shed 6 bases, J shed 4 bases, and the junction held 6 bases outside the gene matches. CDR3 loop: CASSSQGPGNTIYF. CDR3 DNA sequence: TGTGCCAGCAGCTCACAGGGGCCCGGAAACACCATATATTTT.

V is TRBV2 and J is TRBJ2-1; the match to TRBD2 covers 9 bases. The CDR3 covers 17 residues. Germline CDR1 SNHLY, CDR2 FYNNEI. V lost 3 bases, J lost 0 bases, and 6 bases stayed unmatched. The CDR3 region has the DNA TGTGCCAGCAGTGAGAATAGCGGGGGTTTCTCCTACAATGAGCAGTTCTTC. It yields the protein CASSENSGGFSYNEQFF.

V usage is TRBV6-1 and J usage is TRBJ1-2; TRBD1 is a possible D gene (5 bases). Trimming shortened V by 0 bases and J by 7 bases, and 9 bases separated the two germline ends. This CDR3 has 13 residues. CDR1 is MNHNS and CDR2 is SASEGT in the germline V gene. CDR3 coding DNA: TGTGCCAGCAGTGAAGCGCCCGGGGGTGGCTACACCTTC. Its translation is CASSEAPGGGYTF.